Listed below are T cell receptor beta chains from one sample, sequenced in a study of beta chain features in type 1 diabetes. Assay: immunoSEQ multiplex PCR; the TCRdb copy retains only in-frame clones and omits some. Here the sample spans about 260,000 clones, around 68% being singletons. The sequencing input was naive CD4+ T cells from blood. The receptors were sampled from a man aged 25-40 years in good health. The CDR3 runs from the conserved cysteine through the conserved F or W. The order of the fields is CDR3 protein, CDR3 DNA, clone size, D gene, V gene, J gene. D genes are given only for firm matches. Size is omitted from some rows. Given values are once, few, many or a class for expanded clones.

CASSMTDEKLFF	TGTGCCAGCAGCATGACGGATGAAAAACTGTTTTTT	NA	NA	TRBV7-9	TRBJ1-4
CAISERGTGARTQYF	TGTGCCATCAGTGAGCGGGGGACAGGGGCAAGGACCCAGTACTTC	once	TRBD1	TRBV10-3	TRBJ2-5
CASSVGRGRGGANVLTF	TGTGCCAGCAGCGTAGGCAGGGGGCGAGGAGGGGCCAACGTCCTGACTTTC	few	TRBD1	TRBV9	TRBJ2-6
CASSLWGEQYF	TGTGCCAGCAGCTTATGGGGCGAGCAGTACTTC	NA	NA	TRBV11-2	TRBJ2-7
CSVEVTDTQYF	TGCAGCGTTGAAGTAACAGATACGCAGTATTTT	NA	NA	TRBV29-1	TRBJ2-3
CASSTGLAGVETQYF	TGTGCCAGCAGTACGGGACTAGCGGGAGTGGAGACCCAGTACTTC	NA	TRBD2	TRBV2	TRBJ2-5
CACDRGGADTQYF	TGTGCCTGCGACAGGGGTGGGGCAGATACGCAGTATTTT	NA	TRBD1	TRBV30	TRBJ2-3
CASKGSGELFF	TGTGCCAGCAAGGGGTCCGGGGAGCTGTTTTTT	NA	NA	TRBV2	TRBJ2-2
CACTPGQGAYDGELFF	TGTGCCTGTACCCCGGGACAGGGGGCGTATGACGGGGAGCTGTTTTTT	NA	TRBD1	TRBV30	TRBJ2-2
CASSFLAGINEQFF	TGTGCCAGCAGCTTCCTAGCGGGAATAAATGAGCAGTTCTTC	once	TRBD2	TRBV7-9	TRBJ2-1
CAWSAPTGQSAFF	TGTGCCTGGAGTGCCCCGACAGGGCAGTCAGCTTTCTTT	NA	TRBD1	TRBV30	TRBJ1-1
CSVERQWSPEAFF	TGCAGCGTTGAACGTCAGTGGAGCCCTGAAGCTTTCTTT	few	NA	TRBV29-1	TRBJ1-1
CASSYGFSFPNEQFF	TGTGCCAGCAGTTACGGGTTTAGCTTTCCCAATGAGCAGTTCTTC	NA	NA	TRBV6-5	TRBJ2-1
CASGTFSTDTQYF	TGTGCCAGTGGGACTTTCAGCACAGATACGCAGTATTTT	NA	NA	TRBV9	TRBJ2-3
CASSVARQTNTEAFF	TGTGCCAGCAGCGTAGCTAGACAAACGAACACTGAAGCTTTCTTT	NA	NA	TRBV9	TRBJ1-1
CAWSLSSSGNEQFF	TGTGCCTGGAGCCTCTCCTCCTCCGGCAATGAGCAGTTCTTC	NA	NA	TRBV30	TRBJ2-1